Given below is one TCR beta chain in context. The V end was cut by 6 bases, the J end by 9 bases, with 15 bases between. Germline CDR1 and CDR2: MNHEY and SVGAGI. CDR3 length: 14 amino acids. The data belong to a study of blood T cell repertoires in COVID-19. Study summary: Sources were T cells, B-cell-depleted T cells, or PBMCs; the material itself was cDNA or gDNA.

Sequenced by immunoSEQ multiplex PCR; TCRdb stores in-frame clones only, minus some. The table has some 200,000 clones, 80% to 90% seen once. Sample: peripheral blood. The chain employs TRBV6-5 and TRBJ1-6; D possibly corresponds to TRBD1 (5 bases). This TCR derives from a man older than 75 with acute or convalescent COVID-19. Here the CDR3 DNA reads TGTGCCAGCAGGGGGGGTGCCCTGAGTTCACCCCTCCACTTT. Translation gives CASRGGALSSPLHF.